This T cell receptor beta chain was identified during a study of blood T cell repertoires in COVID-19. TCRdb's copy holds only in-frame clones and misses some; the assay was immunoSEQ multiplex PCR. Of about 410,000 clones listed, 89% are singletons. Patients in Seattle were enrolled during active infection, then followed longitudinally. This CDR3 has 14 amino acids. CDR1 and CDR2 (germline): MNHEY, SVGAGI. The V gene end was trimmed by 4 bases and the J gene end by 5 bases; junction bases not matched to a gene: 4. The clonotype originates from a woman between 40 and 50 years old with COVID-19, enrolled during active disease. The material sequenced was peripheral blood. V usage is TRBV6-5 and J usage is TRBJ1-4, with 7 bases aligning to TRBD1. CDR3 region: CASSLGTANEKLFF. As DNA, the CDR3 is TGTGCCAGCAGTTTAGGGACAGCGAATGAAAAACTGTTTTTT.